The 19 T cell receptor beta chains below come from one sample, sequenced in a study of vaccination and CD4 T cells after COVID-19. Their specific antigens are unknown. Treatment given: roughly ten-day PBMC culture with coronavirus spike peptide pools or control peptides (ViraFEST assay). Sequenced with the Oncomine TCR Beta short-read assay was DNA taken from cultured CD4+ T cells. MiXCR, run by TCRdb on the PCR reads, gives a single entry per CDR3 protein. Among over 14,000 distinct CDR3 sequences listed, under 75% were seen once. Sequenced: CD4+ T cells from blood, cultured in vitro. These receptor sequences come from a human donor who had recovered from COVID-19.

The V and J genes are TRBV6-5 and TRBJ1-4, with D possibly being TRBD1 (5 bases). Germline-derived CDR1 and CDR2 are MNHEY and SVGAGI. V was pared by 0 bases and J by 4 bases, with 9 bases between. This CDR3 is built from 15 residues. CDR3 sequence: CASSYSTADNEKLFF. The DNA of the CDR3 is TGTGCCAGCAGTTACTCGACAGCCGATAATGAAAAACTGTTTTTT.

As DNA, the CDR3 is TGCAGTGCTAGAGATCCTCGCGGGAATGAAAAACTGTTTTTT. It is translated as CSARDPRGNEKLFF. V and J are TRBV20-1 and TRBJ1-4; no clear D gene. Per germline, CDR1 DFQATT and CDR2 SNEGSKA (reference sequence). V was clipped by 0 bases and J by 5 bases, with 10 bases between them. The CDR3 covers 14 residues.

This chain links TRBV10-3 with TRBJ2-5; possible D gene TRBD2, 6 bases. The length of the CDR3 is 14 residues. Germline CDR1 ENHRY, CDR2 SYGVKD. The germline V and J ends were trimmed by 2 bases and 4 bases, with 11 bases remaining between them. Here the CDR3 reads CAISERQGGETQYF. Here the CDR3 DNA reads TGTGCCATCAGTGAGCGGCAGGGAGGAGAGACCCAGTACTTC.

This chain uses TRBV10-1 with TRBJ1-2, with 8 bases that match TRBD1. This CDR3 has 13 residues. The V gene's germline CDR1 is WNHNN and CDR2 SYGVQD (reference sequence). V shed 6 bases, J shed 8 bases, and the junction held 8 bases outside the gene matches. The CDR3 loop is CASSHGQGGGYTF. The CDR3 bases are TGCGCCAGCAGCCACGGACAGGGAGGCGGCTACACCTTC.

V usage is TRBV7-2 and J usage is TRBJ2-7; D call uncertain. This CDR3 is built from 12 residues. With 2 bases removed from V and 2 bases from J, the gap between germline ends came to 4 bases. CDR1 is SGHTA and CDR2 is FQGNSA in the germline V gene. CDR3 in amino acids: CASSLSPYEQYF. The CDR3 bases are TGTGCCAGCAGCTTATCCCCCTACGAGCAGTACTTC. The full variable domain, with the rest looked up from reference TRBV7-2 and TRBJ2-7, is GAGVSQSPSNKVTEKGKDVELRCDPISGHTALYWYRQSLGQGLEFLIYFQGNSAPDKSGLPSDRFSAERTGGSVSTLTIQRTQQEDSAVYLCASSLSPYEQYFGPGTRLTVT.

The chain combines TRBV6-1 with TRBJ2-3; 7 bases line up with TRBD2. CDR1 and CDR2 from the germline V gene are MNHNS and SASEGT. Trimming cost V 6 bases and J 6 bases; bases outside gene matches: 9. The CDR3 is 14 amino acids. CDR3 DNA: TGTGCCAGCAGAAAGGGGCTAGCGGCTGATACGCAGTATTTT. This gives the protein CASRKGLAADTQYF.

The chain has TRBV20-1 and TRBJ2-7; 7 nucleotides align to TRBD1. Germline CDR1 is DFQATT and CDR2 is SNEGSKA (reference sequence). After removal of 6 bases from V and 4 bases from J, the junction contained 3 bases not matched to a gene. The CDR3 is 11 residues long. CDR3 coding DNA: TGCAGTGCCGGGACAGCTTACGAGCAGTACTTC. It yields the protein CSAGTAYEQYF.

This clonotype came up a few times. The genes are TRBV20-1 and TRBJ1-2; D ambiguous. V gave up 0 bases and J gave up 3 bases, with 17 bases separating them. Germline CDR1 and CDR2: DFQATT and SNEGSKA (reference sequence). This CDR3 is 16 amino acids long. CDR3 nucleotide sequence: TGCAGTGCTAGAGATAATTTAGGTACGGGAGACTATGGCTACACCTTC. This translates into CSARDNLGTGDYGYTF.

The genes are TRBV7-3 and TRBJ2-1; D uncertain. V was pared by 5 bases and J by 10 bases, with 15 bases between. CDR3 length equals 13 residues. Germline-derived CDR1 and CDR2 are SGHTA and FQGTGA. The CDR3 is CASSLDPSREQFF. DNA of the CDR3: TGTGCCAGCAGCCTAGACCCCAGCAGGGAGCAGTTCTTC. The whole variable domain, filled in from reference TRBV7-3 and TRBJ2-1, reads GAGVSQTPSNKVTEKGKYVELRCDPISGHTALYWYRQSLGQGPEFLIYFQGTGAADDSGLPNDRFFAVRPEGSVSTLKIQRTERGDSAVYLCASSLDPSREQFFGPGTRLTVL.

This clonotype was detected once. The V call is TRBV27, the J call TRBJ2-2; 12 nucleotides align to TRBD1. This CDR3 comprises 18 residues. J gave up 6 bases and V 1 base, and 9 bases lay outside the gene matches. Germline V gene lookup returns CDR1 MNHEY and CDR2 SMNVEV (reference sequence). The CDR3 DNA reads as TGTGCCAGCAGTTTATATAATCCCGGGACAGGGGGCTCCGGGGAGCTGTTTTTT. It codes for CASSLYNPGTGGSGELFF.

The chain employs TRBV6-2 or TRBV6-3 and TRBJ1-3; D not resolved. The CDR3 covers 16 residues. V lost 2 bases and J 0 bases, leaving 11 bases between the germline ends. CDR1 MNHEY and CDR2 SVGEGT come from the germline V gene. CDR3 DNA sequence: TGTGCCAGCAGTTACCAGAGAGTCGGCTCTGGAAACACCATATATTTT. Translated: CASSYQRVGSGNTIYF.

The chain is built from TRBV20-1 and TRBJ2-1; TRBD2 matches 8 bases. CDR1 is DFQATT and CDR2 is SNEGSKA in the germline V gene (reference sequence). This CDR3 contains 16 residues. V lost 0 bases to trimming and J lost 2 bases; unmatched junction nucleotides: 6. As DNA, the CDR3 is TGCAGTGCTAGAGATCGGATAGCGGGAACCTACAATGAGCAGTTCTTC. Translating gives CSARDRIAGTYNEQFF.

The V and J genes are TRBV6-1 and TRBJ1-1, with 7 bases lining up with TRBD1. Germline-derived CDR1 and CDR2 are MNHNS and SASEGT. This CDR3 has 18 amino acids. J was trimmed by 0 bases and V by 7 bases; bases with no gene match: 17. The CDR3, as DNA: TGTGCCAGCACGAGCCCAGCGATTCCCAGGGGGATGAACACTGAAGCTTTCTTT. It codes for CASTSPAIPRGMNTEAFF.

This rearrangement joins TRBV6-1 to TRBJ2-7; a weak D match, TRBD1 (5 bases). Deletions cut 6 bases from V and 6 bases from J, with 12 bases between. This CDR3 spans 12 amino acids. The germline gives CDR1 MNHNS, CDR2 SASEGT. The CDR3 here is CASRRQSGEQYF. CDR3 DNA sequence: TGTGCCAGCAGGAGACAGTCCGGCGAGCAGTACTTC.

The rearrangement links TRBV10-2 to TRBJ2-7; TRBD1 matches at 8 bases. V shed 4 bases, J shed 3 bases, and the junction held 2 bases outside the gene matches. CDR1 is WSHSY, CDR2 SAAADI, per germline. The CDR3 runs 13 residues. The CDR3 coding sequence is TGCGCCAGCAGTGGGACAGGGTTCTACGAGCAGTACTTC. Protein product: CASSGTGFYEQYF.

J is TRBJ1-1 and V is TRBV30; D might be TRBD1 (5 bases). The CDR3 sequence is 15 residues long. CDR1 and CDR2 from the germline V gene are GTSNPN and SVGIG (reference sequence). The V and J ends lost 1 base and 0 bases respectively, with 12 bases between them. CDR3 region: CAWSGQLLMNTEAFF. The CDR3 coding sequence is TGTGCCTGGAGTGGACAGTTATTGATGAACACTGAAGCTTTCTTT. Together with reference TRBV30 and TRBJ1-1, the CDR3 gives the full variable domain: SQTIHQWPATLVQPVGSPLSLECTVEGTSNPNLYWYRQAAGRGLQLLFYSVGIGQISSEVPQNLSASRPQDRQFILSSKKLLLSDSGFYLCAWSGQLLMNTEAFFGQGTRLTVV.

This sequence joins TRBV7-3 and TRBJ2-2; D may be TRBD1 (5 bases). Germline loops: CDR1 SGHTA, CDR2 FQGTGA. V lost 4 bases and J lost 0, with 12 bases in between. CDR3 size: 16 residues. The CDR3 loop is CASSYQGASNTGELFF. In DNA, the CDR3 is TGTGCCAGCAGCTACCAGGGCGCCTCGAACACCGGGGAGCTGTTTTTT.

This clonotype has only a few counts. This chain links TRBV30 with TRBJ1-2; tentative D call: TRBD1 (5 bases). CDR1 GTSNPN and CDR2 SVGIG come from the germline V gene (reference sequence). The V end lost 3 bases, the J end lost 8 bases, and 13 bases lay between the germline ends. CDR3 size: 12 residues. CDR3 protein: CAWSAGRMGYTF. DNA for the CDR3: TGTGCCTGGAGCGCAGGGCGAATGGGCTACACCTTC.

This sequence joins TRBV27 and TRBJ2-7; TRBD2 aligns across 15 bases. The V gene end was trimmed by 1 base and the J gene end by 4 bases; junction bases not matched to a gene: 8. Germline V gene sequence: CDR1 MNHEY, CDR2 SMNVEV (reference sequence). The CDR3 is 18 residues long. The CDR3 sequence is CASSLYGLAGGPGYEQYF. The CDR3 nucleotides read TGTGCCAGCAGTTTATATGGACTAGCGGGAGGGCCCGGTTACGAGCAGTACTTC.